Included here is one T cell receptor beta chain sequence, with context. The antigen remains unidentified. This sample is drawn from a study of blood T cells in healthy people across ages. Study-level points and caveats: Per-million-T-cell TCR beta diversity fell roughly linearly with age.

The CDR3 is 15 residues long. In germline, CDR1 is MGHDK, CDR2 SYGVNS. For the second PCR, which ran for about 6 to 11 cycles, a sample-barcoded 5' primer and a J-beta primer mix were used. TCRdb itself ran the 5' RACE reads through MiXCR, one entry per CDR3 protein. This table holds over a million distinct CDR3 sequences, approximately 60% found once. This chain uses TRBV25-1 with TRBJ2-7; 8 nucleotides match TRBD1. Near its end, the DNA agrees better with TRBJ2-5, so the J call may be wrong. Sequences were obtained from blood. This TCR was recovered from a man in his late teens or twenties in good health. As DNA, the CDR3 is TGTGCCAGCAGTGAGACAGGGGTCCAAGTTTGGACCCAGTACTTC. Its translation: CASSETGVQVWTQYF.